The following is a T cell receptor (beta chain) sequence with its context. This CDR3 contains 15 residues. With 2 bases clipped from V and 8 bases from J, the junction kept 8 bases outside the gene matches. Germline values: CDR1 SGHNT, CDR2 YYREEE (reference sequence). These data come from a study of T cell responses to AZD1222 COVID-19 vaccine. Produced via immunoSEQ multiplex PCR; TCRdb's table is partial and in-frame only. The top ten hold more than 1.5% of the sample, which has 120,000 or so clones, about 88% seen once. Sequences were derived from peripheral blood, sampled on day 0 of AZD1222 vaccination. The chain carries TRBV5-4 and TRBJ2-1, with 9 bases fitting TRBD1. This sequence originates from an adult in good health. CDR3 protein: CASSFLGQGLYEQFF. The CDR3 nucleotides are TGTGCCAGCAGCTTCTTGGGACAGGGTTTATATGAGCAGTTCTTC.